This T cell receptor beta chain is from a study of blood T cell repertoires in COVID-19. Study-wide context: The samples span acute and convalescent COVID-19 from the United States, Italy and Spain. From T cells, B-cell-depleted T cells, or PBMCs came the material, which was cDNA or gDNA.

Per the study methods: Using reference gene primer amplification, nucleated cell counts were estimated. Measured with immunoSEQ multiplex PCR; TCRdb has only the in-frame clones, and not every one. The V and J calls and clone size are taken from that table; D and trimming were inferred from the DNA. The sample carries 100,000 to 150,000 clones, roughly 85% recorded once. The CDR3 runs 12 residues. The ends were cut back, 5 bases at V and 5 bases at J, with 9 bases in the middle. This TCR derives from a woman aged 80 or over with acute or convalescent COVID-19. This chain links TRBV12-3 or TRBV12-4 with TRBJ2-5; possible D gene TRBD2, 5 bases. The sequencing sample was made of peripheral blood. CDR3 sequence: CASSPGGETQYF. DNA of the CDR3: TGTGCCAGCAGTCCCGGCGGGGAGACCCAGTACTTC.